Listed below are T cell receptor beta chains from one sample, sequenced in a study of identical twins. TCRdb ran MiXCR on the 5' RACE reads and lists one entry per CDR3 protein. The data contain about 200,000 distinct CDR3 sequences, around a tenth of them singletons. The material sequenced was memory (CD45RO+) T cells sorted from blood. Receptors were obtained from a young woman in good health. The CDR3 runs from the conserved cysteine through the conserved F or W. Each record gives: D gene, V gene, clone size, J gene, CDR3 DNA, CDR3 protein. A D gene is named only where the DNA matches it firmly. Expanded clones are given a class, and other clones once, few, many or no size at all.

TRBD1	TRBV6-4	medium-sized	TRBJ2-2	TGTGCCAGCAGTGCAACAGGGGCGAACACCGGGGAGCTGTTTTTT	CASSATGANTGELFF
NA	TRBV3-1	few	TRBJ1-6	TGTGCCAGCAGCCAAGCATCAGCGAATTCACCCCTCCACTTT	CASSQASANSPLHF
NA	TRBV5-1	NA	TRBJ1-2	TGCGCCAGCAGCGCCGTCGGGGGGAACTATGGCTACACCTTC	CASSAVGGNYGYTF
NA	TRBV6-1	NA	TRBJ2-2	TGTGCCAGCATATGGGGTCTCAACACCGGGGAGCTGTTTTTT	CASIWGLNTGELFF
TRBD1	TRBV2	NA	TRBJ2-1	TGTGCCAGCAGGAGGGACAGGGAGGAGTGGCGGTTCTTC	CASRRDREEWRFF
NA	TRBV7-2	few	TRBJ1-1	TGTGCCAGCAGCTCCAGCCCCGGGCAGTACACTGAAGCTTTCTTT	CASSSSPGQYTEAFF
NA	TRBV3-1	NA	TRBJ2-3	TGTGCCAGCAGCCAAGACGTCGGGGGTGCAGATACGCAGTATTTT	CASSQDVGGADTQYF
NA	TRBV7-8	NA	TRBJ2-7	TGTGCCAGCAGCTTAGCGCCCGGCAGAGCCTACGAGCAGTACTTC	CASSLAPGRAYEQYF
NA	TRBV5-6	NA	TRBJ2-1	TGTGCCAGCAGCTTGGTAGCACGCAGAAACAATGAGCAGTTCTTC	CASSLVARRNNEQFF
NA	TRBV20-1	many	TRBJ1-1	TGCAGTGCTAGGGATAGGACTGAAGCTTTCTTT	CSARDRTEAFF
TRBD2	TRBV7-3	NA	TRBJ2-1	TGTGCCAGCAGCCTAAGCGGGGGGGATGTATATGAGCAGTTCTTC	CASSLSGGDVYEQFF
NA	TRBV28	once	TRBJ1-2	TGTGCCAGCAGCACCGTAAGCTATGGCTACACCTTC	CASSTVSYGYTF